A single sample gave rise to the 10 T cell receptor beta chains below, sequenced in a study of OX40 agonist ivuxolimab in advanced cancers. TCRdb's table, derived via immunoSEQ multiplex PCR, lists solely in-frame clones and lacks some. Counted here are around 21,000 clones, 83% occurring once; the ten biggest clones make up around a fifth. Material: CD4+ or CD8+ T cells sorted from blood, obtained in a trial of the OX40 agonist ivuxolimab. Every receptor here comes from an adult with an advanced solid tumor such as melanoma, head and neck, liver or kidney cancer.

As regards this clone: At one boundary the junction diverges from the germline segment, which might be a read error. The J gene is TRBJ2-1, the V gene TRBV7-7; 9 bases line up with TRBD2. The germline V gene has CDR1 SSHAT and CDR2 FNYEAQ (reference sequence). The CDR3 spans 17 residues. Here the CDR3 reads CASSLGTSFSSYNEQFF. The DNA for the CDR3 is TGTGCTAGCAGCCTCGGGACTAGCTTTAGCTCCTACAATGAGCAGTTCTTC.

The CDR3 sequence is CASSLDGVAPGETQYF. The CDR3 region has the DNA TGTGCCAGCAGCTTAGATGGGGTAGCGCCAGGGGAGACCCAGTACTTC. The chain combines TRBV7-6 with TRBJ2-5; the D call may be TRBD1 or TRBD2 (5 bases each). The CDR3 spans 16 residues. The V and J ends lost 1 base and 5 bases respectively, with 17 bases between them. CDR1 is SGHVS and CDR2 is FNYEAQ in the germline V gene.

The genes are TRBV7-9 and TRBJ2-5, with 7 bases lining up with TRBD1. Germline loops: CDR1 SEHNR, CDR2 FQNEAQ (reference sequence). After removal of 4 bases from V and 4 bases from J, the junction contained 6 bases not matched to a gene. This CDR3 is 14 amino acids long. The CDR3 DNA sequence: TGTGCCAGCAGCTCACTGAGGGGGCGAGAGACCCAGTACTTC. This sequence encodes CASSSLRGRETQYF. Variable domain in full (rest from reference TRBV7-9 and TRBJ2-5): DTGVSQNPRHKITKRGQNVTFRCDPISEHNRLYWYRQTLGQGPEFLTYFQNEAQLEKSRLLSDRFSAERPKGSFSTLEIQRTEQGDSAMYLCASSSLRGRETQYFGPGTRLLVL.

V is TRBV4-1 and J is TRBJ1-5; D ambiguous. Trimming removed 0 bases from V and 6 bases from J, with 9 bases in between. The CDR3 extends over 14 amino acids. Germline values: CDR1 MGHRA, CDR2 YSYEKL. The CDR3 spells CASSQEVKTQPQHF. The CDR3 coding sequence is TGCGCCAGCAGCCAAGAAGTAAAAACTCAGCCCCAGCATTTT.

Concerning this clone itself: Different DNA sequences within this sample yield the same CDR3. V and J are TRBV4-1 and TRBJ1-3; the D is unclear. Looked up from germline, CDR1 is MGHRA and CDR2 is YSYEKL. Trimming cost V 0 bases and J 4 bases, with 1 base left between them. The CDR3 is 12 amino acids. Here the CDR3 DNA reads TGCGCCAGCAGCCAAGAGGGAAACACCATATATTTT. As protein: CASSQEGNTIYF.

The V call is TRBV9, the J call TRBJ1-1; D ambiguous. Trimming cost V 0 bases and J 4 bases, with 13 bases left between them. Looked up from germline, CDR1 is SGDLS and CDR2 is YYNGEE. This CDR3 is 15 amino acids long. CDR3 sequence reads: CASSVGGSPSTEAFF. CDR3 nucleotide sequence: TGTGCCAGCAGCGTAGGTGGCTCACCCAGCACTGAAGCTTTCTTT.

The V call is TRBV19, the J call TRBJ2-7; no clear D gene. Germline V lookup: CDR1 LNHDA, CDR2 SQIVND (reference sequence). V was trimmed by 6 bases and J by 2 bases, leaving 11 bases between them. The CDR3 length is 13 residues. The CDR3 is CASRDRTTYEQYF. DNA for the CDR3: TGTGCCAGTAGGGATCGTACAACCTACGAGCAGTACTTC. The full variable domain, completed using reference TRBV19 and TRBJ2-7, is DGGITQSPKYLFRKEGQNVTLSCEQNLNHDAMYWYRQDPGQGLRLIYYSQIVNDFQKGDIAEGYSVSREKKESFPLTVTSAQKNPTAFYLCASRDRTTYEQYFGPGTRLTVT.

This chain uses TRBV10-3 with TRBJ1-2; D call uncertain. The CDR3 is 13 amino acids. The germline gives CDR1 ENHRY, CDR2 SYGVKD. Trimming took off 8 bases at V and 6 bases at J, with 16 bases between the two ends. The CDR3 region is CAIGGSTDDGYTF. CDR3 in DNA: TGTGCCATCGGAGGCAGCACTGACGATGGCTACACCTTC.

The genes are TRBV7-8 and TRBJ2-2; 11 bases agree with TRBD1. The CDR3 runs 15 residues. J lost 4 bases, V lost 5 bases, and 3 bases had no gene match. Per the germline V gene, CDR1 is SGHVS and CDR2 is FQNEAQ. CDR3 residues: CASSRGTGGTGELFF. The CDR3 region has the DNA TGTGCCAGCAGCCGGGGGACAGGGGGCACCGGGGAGCTGTTTTTT.

The CDR3 loop reads CASGGGQGDGYTF. CDR3 in DNA: TGTGCCAGCGGGGGGGGCCAGGGAGATGGCTACACCTTC. The chain links TRBV6-1 to TRBJ1-2, with D possibly being TRBD1 (6 bases). Germline V gene sequence: CDR1 MNHNS, CDR2 SASEGT. Trimming removed 8 bases at V and 6 bases at J, with 16 bases between. There are 13 residues in the CDR3.